This is a list of T cell receptor beta chains from one sample in a study of human T cells and chemical hapten exposure. From the RACE reads, TCRdb called clonotypes with MiXCR, one entry per CDR3 protein. The sample shows nearly 55,000 distinct CDR3 sequences, 7.5% to 10% of them seen only once. Source: whole blood, taken in connection with sensitization to the hapten diphenylcyclopropenone (DPC). These receptors were obtained from a woman aged 45 to 65 with alopecia areata. Some clones in this sample may be carry-over from other donors' samples. CDR3s include the opening cysteine and the closing phenylalanine or tryptophan. The D gene is left open where the match is weak. Part of the rows lack a size; the others show once, few, many or a class for expanded clones.

v_gene: TRBV7-2
abundance: NA
j_gene: TRBJ1-6
d_gene: NA
CDR3aa: CASRPKTGGNSPLHF
CDR3nt: TGTGCCAGCAGGCCCAAGACAGGTGGTAATTCACCCCTCCACTTT

v_gene: TRBV3-1
abundance: many
j_gene: TRBJ2-1
d_gene: NA
CDR3aa: CASSQISFNEQFF
CDR3nt: TGTGCCAGCAGCCAAATCAGCTTTAATGAGCAGTTCTTC

v_gene: TRBV12-2
abundance: NA
j_gene: TRBJ2-1
d_gene: NA
CDR3aa: CASRWTSGRSSYNEQFF
CDR3nt: TGTGCAAGTCGCTGGACTAGCGGGAGGTCCTCCTACAATGAGCAGTTCTTC

v_gene: TRBV29-1
abundance: few
j_gene: TRBJ1-3
d_gene: NA
CDR3aa: CSVVADSGNTIYF
CDR3nt: TGCAGCGTTGTAGCTGATTCTGGAAACACCATATATTTT

v_gene: TRBV29-1
abundance: few
j_gene: TRBJ2-5
d_gene: TRBD1
CDR3aa: CSAGTGGETQYF
CDR3nt: TGCAGCGCTGGGACAGGGGGAGAGACCCAGTACTTC

v_gene: TRBV20-1
abundance: many
j_gene: TRBJ2-5
d_gene: NA
CDR3aa: CSVGRIYQETQYF
CDR3nt: TGCAGTGTAGGAAGGATTTACCAAGAGACCCAGTACTTC

v_gene: TRBV7-8
abundance: many
j_gene: TRBJ1-4
d_gene: NA
CDR3aa: CASSLSRGGEEKLFF
CDR3nt: TGTGCCAGCAGCTTAAGCAGGGGTGGCGAAGAAAAACTGTTTTTT

v_gene: TRBV7-6
abundance: few
j_gene: TRBJ1-1
d_gene: NA
CDR3aa: CASSPYSGEAFF
CDR3nt: TGTGCCAGCAGCCCGTACAGTGGTGAAGCTTTCTTT

v_gene: TRBV2
abundance: NA
j_gene: TRBJ2-2
d_gene: NA
CDR3aa: CASSGDSANTGELFF
CDR3nt: TGTGCCAGCAGTGGAGACAGCGCGAACACCGGGGAGCTGTTTTTT

v_gene: TRBV12-3/TRBV12-4
abundance: few
j_gene: TRBJ2-3
d_gene: TRBD2
CDR3aa: CASSRTSGRAGADTQYF
CDR3nt: TGTGCCAGCAGTAGGACTAGCGGGAGGGCCGGAGCAGATACGCAGTATTTT

v_gene: TRBV18
abundance: NA
j_gene: TRBJ2-7
d_gene: TRBD1
CDR3aa: CASSRTGGEQYF
CDR3nt: TGTGCCAGCTCACGAACAGGGGGCGAGCAGTACTTC

v_gene: TRBV6-5
abundance: few
j_gene: TRBJ2-3
d_gene: NA
CDR3aa: CASSRVFLAPTTDTQYF
CDR3nt: TGTGCCAGCAGTCGCGTTTTTCTAGCTCCAACCACAGATACGCAGTATTTT

v_gene: TRBV12-2
abundance: NA
j_gene: TRBJ1-6
d_gene: NA
CDR3aa: CGVAGASSYNSPLHF
CDR3nt: TGTGGGGTGGCTGGGGCGAGCTCCTATAATTCACCCCTCCACTTT

v_gene: TRBV6-1
abundance: NA
j_gene: TRBJ1-1
d_gene: NA
CDR3aa: CASSEQPGRTEAFF
CDR3nt: TGTGCCAGCAGTGAACAGCCGGGGAGGACTGAAGCTTTCTTT

v_gene: TRBV7-6
abundance: many
j_gene: TRBJ2-7
d_gene: NA
CDR3aa: CASSLAGHYEQYF
CDR3nt: TGTGCCAGCAGCTTAGCGGGCCACTACGAGCAGTACTTC

v_gene: TRBV30
abundance: many
j_gene: TRBJ1-1
d_gene: TRBD1
CDR3aa: CAWIRPPPRGYTEAFF
CDR3nt: TGTGCCTGGATCCGCCCTCCCCCCAGGGGGTACACTGAAGCTTTCTTT

v_gene: TRBV5-1
abundance: many
j_gene: TRBJ2-6
d_gene: TRBD2
CDR3aa: CASRPMASGMSGANVLTF
CDR3nt: TGCGCCAGCAGACCAATGGCTAGCGGGATGTCTGGGGCCAACGTCCTGACTTTC

v_gene: TRBV3-1
abundance: few
j_gene: TRBJ2-4
d_gene: NA
CDR3aa: CASSQGGTEGIQYF
CDR3nt: TGTGCCAGCAGCCAAGGAGGGACCGAGGGCATTCAGTACTTC

v_gene: TRBV29-1
abundance: few
j_gene: TRBJ1-6
d_gene: NA
CDR3aa: CSVGAGRNSPLHF
CDR3nt: TGCAGCGTTGGGGCCGGGAGAAATTCACCCCTCCACTTT

v_gene: TRBV29-1
abundance: many
j_gene: TRBJ2-1
d_gene: NA
CDR3aa: CSVVKVQRDEQFF
CDR3nt: TGCAGCGTTGTTAAAGTACAGAGGGATGAGCAGTTCTTC

v_gene: TRBV28
abundance: many
j_gene: TRBJ2-7
d_gene: NA
CDR3aa: CASSGSLATYEQYF
CDR3nt: TGTGCCAGCTCGGGGTCGCTAGCAACCTACGAGCAGTACTTC

v_gene: TRBV3-1
abundance: NA
j_gene: TRBJ2-1
d_gene: TRBD2
CDR3aa: CASSQPTTLSGSYNEQFF
CDR3nt: TGTGCCAGCAGCCAACCCACTACCCTTAGCGGGAGTTACAATGAGCAGTTCTTC

v_gene: TRBV6-5
abundance: many
j_gene: TRBJ2-2
d_gene: NA
CDR3aa: CASSYSRWLTGELFF
CDR3nt: TGTGCCAGCAGTTACTCGAGGTGGCTCACCGGGGAGCTGTTTTTT

v_gene: TRBV20-1
abundance: many
j_gene: TRBJ2-2
d_gene: NA
CDR3aa: CSARGRTGELFF
CDR3nt: TGCAGTGCTAGGGGTCGGACCGGGGAGCTGTTTTTT

v_gene: TRBV12-3/TRBV12-4
abundance: few
j_gene: TRBJ1-3
d_gene: NA
CDR3aa: CASIRGETGNTIYF
CDR3nt: TGTGCCAGCATCCGCGGGGAAACTGGAAACACCATATATTTT

v_gene: TRBV28
abundance: few
j_gene: TRBJ1-5
d_gene: NA
CDR3aa: CAEGEGHGYQPQHF
CDR3nt: TGTGCCGAGGGGGAGGGTCACGGGTATCAGCCCCAGCATTTT

v_gene: TRBV7-6
abundance: few
j_gene: TRBJ2-3
d_gene: TRBD2
CDR3aa: CASSLRLAGGTDTQYF
CDR3nt: TGTGCCAGCAGCTTAAGACTAGCCGGTGGGACAGATACGCAGTATTTT

v_gene: TRBV6-6
abundance: NA
j_gene: TRBJ1-1
d_gene: NA
CDR3aa: CASGDISLNTEAFF
CDR3nt: TGTGCCAGCGGGGACATATCCCTGAACACTGAAGCTTTCTTT

v_gene: TRBV11-2
abundance: many
j_gene: TRBJ2-7
d_gene: NA
CDR3aa: CASSLVPGYSYEQYF
CDR3nt: TGTGCCAGCAGCTTAGTCCCCGGATACTCCTACGAGCAGTACTTC

v_gene: TRBV3-1
abundance: few
j_gene: TRBJ2-7
d_gene: TRBD2
CDR3aa: CASSPAQWEGPGEQYF
CDR3nt: TGTGCCAGCAGCCCGGCCCAATGGGAGGGCCCGGGGGAGCAGTACTTC

v_gene: TRBV7-2
abundance: few
j_gene: TRBJ2-2
d_gene: TRBD2
CDR3aa: CASSLAPGLAGAGELFF
CDR3nt: TGTGCCAGCAGCTTAGCTCCTGGACTAGCGGGGGCCGGGGAGCTGTTTTTT

v_gene: TRBV6-1
abundance: NA
j_gene: TRBJ1-4
d_gene: NA
CDR3aa: CASSAGGATNEKLFF
CDR3nt: TGTGCCAGCAGTGCGGGGGGCGCAACTAATGAAAAACTGTTTTTT

v_gene: TRBV21-1
abundance: many
j_gene: TRBJ1-2
d_gene: NA
CDR3aa: CASSKFRGRIYGYTF
CDR3nt: TGTGCCAGCAGCAAGTTCAGGGGGCGCATCTATGGCTACACCTTC

v_gene: TRBV7-2
abundance: few
j_gene: TRBJ2-7
d_gene: NA
CDR3aa: CASSRVSYEQYF
CDR3nt: TGTGCCAGCAGCAGAGTCTCCTACGAGCAGTACTTC

v_gene: TRBV20-1
abundance: NA
j_gene: TRBJ1-1
d_gene: NA
CDR3aa: CRVHDNTEAFF
CDR3nt: TGCAGAGTACATGACAACACTGAAGCTTTCTTT

v_gene: TRBV6-2/TRBV6-3
abundance: NA
j_gene: TRBJ2-1
d_gene: NA
CDR3aa: CASSFNNEQFF
CDR3nt: TGTGCCAGCAGTTTCAATAATGAGCAGTTCTTC

v_gene: TRBV5-1
abundance: few
j_gene: TRBJ2-6
d_gene: NA
CDR3aa: CASSFGVSGANVLTF
CDR3nt: TGCGCCAGCAGCTTTGGCGTCTCTGGGGCCAACGTCCTGACTTTC

v_gene: TRBV7-2
abundance: many
j_gene: TRBJ2-2
d_gene: NA
CDR3aa: CASSSDGTSGELFF
CDR3nt: TGTGCCAGCAGCTCCGACGGTACTTCCGGGGAGCTGTTTTTT

v_gene: TRBV29-1
abundance: few
j_gene: TRBJ2-3
d_gene: NA
CDR3aa: CSAAQGPTDTQYF
CDR3nt: TGCAGTGCAGCACAGGGACCCACAGATACGCAGTATTTT

v_gene: TRBV7-9
abundance: many
j_gene: TRBJ2-7
d_gene: NA
CDR3aa: CASSFGGYYEQYF
CDR3nt: TGTGCCAGCAGCTTTGGGGGATACTACGAGCAGTACTTC

v_gene: TRBV12-3/TRBV12-4
abundance: NA
j_gene: TRBJ2-7
d_gene: TRBD1
CDR3aa: CASSFRAGGVDKRGEQYF
CDR3nt: TGTGCCAGCAGTTTTCGGGCAGGGGGCGTCGACAAAAGGGGCGAGCAGTACTTC

v_gene: TRBV27
abundance: few
j_gene: TRBJ1-1
d_gene: NA
CDR3aa: CASKGLLATEAFF
CDR3nt: TGTGCCAGCAAGGGCTTGTTGGCCACTGAAGCTTTCTTT

v_gene: TRBV7-2
abundance: few
j_gene: TRBJ2-5
d_gene: NA
CDR3aa: CASSPAQWGETQYF
CDR3nt: TGTGCCAGCAGCCCCGCACAGTGGGGCGAGACCCAGTACTTC

v_gene: TRBV20-1
abundance: NA
j_gene: TRBJ1-5
d_gene: TRBD1
CDR3aa: CSARVGTDNQPQHF
CDR3nt: TGCAGTGCTAGAGTCGGGACAGACAATCAGCCCCAGCATTTT

v_gene: TRBV3-1
abundance: few
j_gene: TRBJ2-3
d_gene: TRBD2
CDR3aa: CASSQKRVTIAGGSTDTQYF
CDR3nt: TGTGCCAGCAGCCAAAAGAGGGTGACAATAGCGGGAGGGAGCACAGATACGCAGTATTTT

v_gene: TRBV12-3/TRBV12-4
abundance: many
j_gene: TRBJ1-1
d_gene: NA
CDR3aa: CASSTIGTVTEAFF
CDR3nt: TGTGCCAGCAGTACTATCGGGACTGTCACTGAAGCTTTCTTT

v_gene: TRBV7-2
abundance: many
j_gene: TRBJ2-7
d_gene: NA
CDR3aa: CASSQTPPYEQYF
CDR3nt: TGTGCCAGCAGCCAAACGCCCCCCTACGAGCAGTACTTC

v_gene: TRBV29-1
abundance: many
j_gene: TRBJ1-1
d_gene: NA
CDR3aa: CSVEDSEVTEAFF
CDR3nt: TGCAGCGTAGAGGACAGCGAGGTCACTGAAGCTTTCTTT

v_gene: TRBV6-6
abundance: NA
j_gene: TRBJ2-3
d_gene: NA
CDR3aa: CASSYSPGGADTQYF
CDR3nt: TGTGCCAGCAGTTACTCCCCGGGGGGCGCAGATACGCAGTATTTT

v_gene: TRBV19
abundance: many
j_gene: TRBJ2-1
d_gene: TRBD1
CDR3aa: CASSLVGGQGAYEQFF
CDR3nt: TGTGCCAGTAGTTTAGTCGGGGGACAGGGGGCCTATGAGCAGTTCTTC

v_gene: TRBV12-3/TRBV12-4
abundance: few
j_gene: TRBJ2-4
d_gene: NA
CDR3aa: CASRRVEGAKNIQYF
CDR3nt: TGTGCCAGCAGGAGAGTCGAGGGGGCCAAAAACATTCAGTACTTC

v_gene: TRBV28
abundance: many
j_gene: TRBJ2-7
d_gene: TRBD1
CDR3aa: CASSTPDRKKSYEQYF
CDR3nt: TGTGCCAGCAGTACCCCGGACAGGAAAAAATCCTACGAGCAGTACTTC

v_gene: TRBV4-2
abundance: NA
j_gene: TRBJ1-1
d_gene: NA
CDR3aa: CASSQGRLNTEAFF
CDR3nt: TGTGCCAGCAGCCAAGGCAGGTTGAACACTGAAGCTTTCTTT

v_gene: TRBV12-3/TRBV12-4
abundance: few
j_gene: TRBJ2-1
d_gene: NA
CDR3aa: CASSLGRPEQFF
CDR3nt: TGTGCCAGCAGCCTTGGACGCCCTGAGCAGTTCTTC